A single sample gave rise to the 7 T cell receptor beta chains below, sequenced in a study of identical twins. Using its own MiXCR run on the 5' RACE reads, TCRdb lists one record per CDR3 protein. The top ten hold roughly 4% of the sample, which has 600,000 to 800,000 distinct CDR3 sequences, approximately 21% seen once. The same sample was also studied in work on T cells expressing NK-cell markers.

Sequenced material: PBMCs. The receptors shown here come from a woman aged 18-29 years in good health.

This clonotype was detected ten times or more. This rearrangement joins TRBV10-3 to TRBJ1-2; D remains unclear. The CDR3 loop spans 14 amino acids. Germline-derived CDR1 and CDR2 are ENHRY and SYGVKD. The V end was cut by 6 bases, the J end by 0 bases, with 11 bases between. The CDR3 sequence: CAIRATGTNYGYTF. DNA of the CDR3: TGTGCCATCAGAGCGACGGGGACTAACTATGGCTACACCTTC.

In DNA form, the CDR3 reads TGCGCCAGCAGTGAGATCCAGGGTCTCGCCTACGAGCAGTACTTC. Translating it yields CASSEIQGLAYEQYF. V usage is TRBV10-2 and J usage is TRBJ2-7; D might be TRBD1 (5 bases). Trimming took off 2 bases at V and 2 bases at J, with 13 bases between the two ends. This CDR3 has 15 residues. Germline values: CDR1 WSHSY, CDR2 SAAADI.

This clonotype was seen at least ten times. The chain uses TRBV12-3 or TRBV12-4 and TRBJ2-3, with TRBD2 matching 8 bases. The CDR3 runs 16 residues. With V trimmed by 3 bases and J by 1 base, 6 bases remained unmatched. The CDR3 loop is CASSFGRRGGTDTQYF. CDR3 in DNA: TGTGCCAGCAGTTTTGGTCGGCGGGGGGGCACAGATACGCAGTATTTT.

CDR3 nucleotides: TGTGCCAGCAGCCAAGACCCCTTCCCGAACACTGAAGCTTTCTTT. It specifies CASSQDPFPNTEAFF. This chain joins TRBV7-9 and TRBJ1-1; D unclear. The CDR3 is made up of 15 amino acids. The V and J ends lost 5 bases and 1 base respectively, with 14 bases between them. Per germline, CDR1 SEHNR and CDR2 FQNEAQ (reference sequence).

This clonotype was seen only a few times. This chain uses TRBV20-1 with TRBJ2-5, with D perhaps matching TRBD1 (6 bases). CDR1 DFQATT and CDR2 SNEGSKA come from the germline V gene (reference sequence). Trimming cost V 1 base and J 4 bases, with 13 bases left between them. The CDR3 is 14 amino acids. The CDR3 bases are TGCAGTGCTAGAGTCCCCTCAGGGGCAGAGACCCAGTACTTC. Protein sequence: CSARVPSGAETQYF.

The V and J genes are TRBV20-1 and TRBJ2-7, with 8 bases lining up with TRBD2. V was pared by 1 base and J by 0 bases, with 8 bases of the junction left unmatched. This CDR3 has 16 amino acids. The germline gives CDR1 DFQATT, CDR2 SNEGSKA (reference sequence). The CDR3 sequence: CSARVGREADSYEQYF. The CDR3 DNA is TGCAGTGCTAGAGTTGGGCGGGAGGCCGACTCCTACGAGCAGTACTTC.

This clonotype was counted between two and nine times. The rearrangement links TRBV12-3 or TRBV12-4 to TRBJ1-2, with 7 bases matching TRBD1. Losses at the gene ends were 5 bases for V and 3 bases for J; bases not matched to a gene: 3. The length of the CDR3 is 13 residues. This CDR3 is CASSTGTDYGYTF. The CDR3, as DNA: TGTGCCAGCAGTACCGGGACAGACTATGGCTACACCTTC.